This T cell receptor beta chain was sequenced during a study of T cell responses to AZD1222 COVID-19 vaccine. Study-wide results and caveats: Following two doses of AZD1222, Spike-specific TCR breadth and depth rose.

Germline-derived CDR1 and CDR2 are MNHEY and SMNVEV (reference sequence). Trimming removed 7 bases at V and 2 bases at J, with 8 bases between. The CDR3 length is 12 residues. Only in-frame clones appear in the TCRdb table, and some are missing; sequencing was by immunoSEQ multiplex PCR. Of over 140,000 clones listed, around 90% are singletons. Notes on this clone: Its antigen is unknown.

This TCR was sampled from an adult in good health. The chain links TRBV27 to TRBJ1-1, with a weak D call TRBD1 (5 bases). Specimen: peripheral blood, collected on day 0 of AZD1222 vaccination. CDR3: CASKRGNTEAFF. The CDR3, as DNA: TGTGCCAGCAAGAGGGGCAACACTGAAGCTTTCTTT.